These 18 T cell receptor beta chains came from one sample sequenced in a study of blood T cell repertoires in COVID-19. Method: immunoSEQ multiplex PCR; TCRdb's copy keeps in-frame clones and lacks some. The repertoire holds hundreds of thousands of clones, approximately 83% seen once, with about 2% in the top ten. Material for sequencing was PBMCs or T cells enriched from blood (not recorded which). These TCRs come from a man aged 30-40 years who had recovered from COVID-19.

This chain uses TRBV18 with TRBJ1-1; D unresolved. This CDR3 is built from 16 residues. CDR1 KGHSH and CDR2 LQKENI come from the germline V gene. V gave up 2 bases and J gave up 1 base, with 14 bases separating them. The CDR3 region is CASSPTVGSSNTEAFF. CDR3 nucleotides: TGTGCCAGCTCACCAACAGTGGGCAGTTCGAACACTGAAGCTTTCTTT. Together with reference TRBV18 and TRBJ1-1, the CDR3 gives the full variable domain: NAGVMQNPRHLVRRRGQEARLRCSPMKGHSHVYWYRQLPEEGLKFMVYLQKENIIDESGMPKERFSAEFPKEGPSILRIQQVVRGDSAAYFCASSPTVGSSNTEAFFGQGTRLTVV.

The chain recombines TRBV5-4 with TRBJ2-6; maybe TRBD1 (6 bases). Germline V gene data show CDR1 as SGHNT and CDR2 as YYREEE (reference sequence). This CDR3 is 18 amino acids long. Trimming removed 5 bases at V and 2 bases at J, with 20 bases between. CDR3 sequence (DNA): TGTGCCAGCAGTCCGGGACAAACAATTTTAGCTGGGGCCAACGTCCTGACTTTC. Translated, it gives CASSPGQTILAGANVLTF. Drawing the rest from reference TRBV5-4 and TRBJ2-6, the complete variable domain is ETGVTQSPTHLIKTRGQQVTLRCSSQSGHNTVSWYQQALGQGPQFIFQYYREEENGRGNFPPRFSGLQFPNYSSELNVNALELDDSALYLCASSPGQTILAGANVLTFGAGSRLTVL.

The CDR3 nucleotides read TGTGCCAGCAGCCTCCCTGAGGGGGGGACTGAAGCTTTCTTT. This sequence encodes CASSLPEGGTEAFF. The genes are TRBV5-5 and TRBJ1-1; perhaps TRBD1 as D (6 bases). V was pared by 4 bases and J by 5 bases, with 15 bases between. Germline V gene data show CDR1 as SGHKS and CDR2 as YYEKEE (reference sequence). There are 14 residues in the CDR3.

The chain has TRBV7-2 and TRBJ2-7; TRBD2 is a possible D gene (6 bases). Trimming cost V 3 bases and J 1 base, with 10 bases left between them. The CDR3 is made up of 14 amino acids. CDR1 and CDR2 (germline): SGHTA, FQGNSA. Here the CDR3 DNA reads TGTGCCAGCAGCTTCTTGGGAGGATCCTACGAGCAGTACTTC. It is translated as CASSFLGGSYEQYF.

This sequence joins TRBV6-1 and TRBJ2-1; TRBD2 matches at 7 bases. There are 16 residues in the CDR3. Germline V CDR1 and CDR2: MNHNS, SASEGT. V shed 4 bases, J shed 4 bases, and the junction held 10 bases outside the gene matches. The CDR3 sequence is CASSAGWRGNYNEQFF. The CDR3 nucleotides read TGTGCCAGCAGTGCGGGCTGGCGGGGGAATTACAATGAGCAGTTCTTC.

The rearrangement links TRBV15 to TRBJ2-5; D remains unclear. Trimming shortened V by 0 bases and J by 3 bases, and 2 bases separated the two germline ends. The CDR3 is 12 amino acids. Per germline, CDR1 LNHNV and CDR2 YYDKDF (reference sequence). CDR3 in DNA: TGTGCCACCAGCAGAGATAAAGAGACCCAGTACTTC. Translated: CATSRDKETQYF.

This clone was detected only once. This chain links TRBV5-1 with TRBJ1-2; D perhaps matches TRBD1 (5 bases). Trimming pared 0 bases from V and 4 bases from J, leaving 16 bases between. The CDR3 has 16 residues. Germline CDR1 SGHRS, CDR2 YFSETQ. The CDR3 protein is CASSLASRGRFYGYTF. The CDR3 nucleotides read TGCGCCAGCAGCTTGGCGTCGCGGGGACGCTTCTATGGCTACACCTTC.

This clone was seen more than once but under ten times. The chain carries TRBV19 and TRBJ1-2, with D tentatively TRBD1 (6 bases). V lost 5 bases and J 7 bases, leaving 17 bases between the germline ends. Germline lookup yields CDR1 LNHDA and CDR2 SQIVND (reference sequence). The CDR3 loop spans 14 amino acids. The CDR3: CASSESTGDVGYTF. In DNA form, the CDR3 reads TGTGCCAGTAGTGAGTCGACAGGCGATGTTGGCTACACCTTC.

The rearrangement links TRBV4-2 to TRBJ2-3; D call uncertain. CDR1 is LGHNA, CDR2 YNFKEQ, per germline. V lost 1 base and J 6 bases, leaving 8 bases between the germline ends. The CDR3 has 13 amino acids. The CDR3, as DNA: TGTGCCAGCAGCCAAGTAGGCAGGGATACGCAGTATTTT. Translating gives CASSQVGRDTQYF.

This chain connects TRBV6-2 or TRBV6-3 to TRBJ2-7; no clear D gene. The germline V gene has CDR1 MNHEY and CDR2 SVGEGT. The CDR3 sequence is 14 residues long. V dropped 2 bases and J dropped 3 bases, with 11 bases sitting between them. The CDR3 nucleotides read TGTGCCAGCAGTTACAAGTCAGGCATCTACGAGCAGTACTTC. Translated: CASSYKSGIYEQYF.

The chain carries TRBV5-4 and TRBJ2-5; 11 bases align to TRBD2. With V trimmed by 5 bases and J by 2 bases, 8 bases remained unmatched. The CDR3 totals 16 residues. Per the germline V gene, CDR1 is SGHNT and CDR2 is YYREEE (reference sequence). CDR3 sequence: CASSQQGLAAQETQYF. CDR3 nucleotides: TGTGCCAGCAGTCAACAGGGACTAGCGGCGCAAGAGACCCAGTACTTC.

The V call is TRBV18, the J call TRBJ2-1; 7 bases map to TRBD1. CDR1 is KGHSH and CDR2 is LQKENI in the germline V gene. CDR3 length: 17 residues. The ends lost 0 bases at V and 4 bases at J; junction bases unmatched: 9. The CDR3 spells CASSPPTGIEAYNEQFF. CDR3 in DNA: TGTGCCAGCTCACCACCGACAGGGATCGAAGCTTACAATGAGCAGTTCTTC. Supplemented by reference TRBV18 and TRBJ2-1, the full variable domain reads NAGVMQNPRHLVRRRGQEARLRCSPMKGHSHVYWYRQLPEEGLKFMVYLQKENIIDESGMPKERFSAEFPKEGPSILRIQQVVRGDSAAYFCASSPPTGIEAYNEQFFGPGTRLTVL.

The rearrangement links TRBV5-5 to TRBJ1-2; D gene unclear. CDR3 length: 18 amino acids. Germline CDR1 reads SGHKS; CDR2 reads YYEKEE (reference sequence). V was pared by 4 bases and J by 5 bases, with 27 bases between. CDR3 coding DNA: TGTGCCAGCAGCCTGGGTGGCGGCTCCACCGTCCTGGCTTATGGCTACACCTTC. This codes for CASSLGGGSTVLAYGYTF.

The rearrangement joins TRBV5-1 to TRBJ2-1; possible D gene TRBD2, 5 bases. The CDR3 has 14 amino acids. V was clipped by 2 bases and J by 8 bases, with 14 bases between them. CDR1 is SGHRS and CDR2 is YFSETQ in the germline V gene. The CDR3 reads CASSFSGVMDEQFF. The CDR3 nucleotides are TGCGCCAGCAGCTTCAGCGGAGTAATGGATGAGCAGTTCTTC.

CDR3 DNA sequence: TGTGCCAGCAGCTTCCCAGGTAGAGCCTACGAGCAGTACTTC. Translated, it gives CASSFPGRAYEQYF. This chain uses TRBV7-9 with TRBJ2-7; D ambiguous. Germline V gene data show CDR1 as SEHNR and CDR2 as FQNEAQ (reference sequence). CDR3 length: 14 amino acids. V was shortened by 3 bases and J by 2 bases, with 11 bases between the two germline ends.

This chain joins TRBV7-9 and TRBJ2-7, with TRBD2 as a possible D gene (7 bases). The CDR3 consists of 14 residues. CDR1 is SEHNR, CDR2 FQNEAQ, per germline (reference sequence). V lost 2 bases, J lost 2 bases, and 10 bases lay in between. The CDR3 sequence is CASSLPGGPYEQYF. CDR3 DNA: TGTGCCAGCAGCTTACCCGGGGGGCCCTACGAGCAGTACTTC.

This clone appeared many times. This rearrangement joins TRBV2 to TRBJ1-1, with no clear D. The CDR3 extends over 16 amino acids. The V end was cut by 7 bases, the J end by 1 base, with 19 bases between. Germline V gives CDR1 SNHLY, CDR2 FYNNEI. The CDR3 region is CASTFSFRSRNTEAFF. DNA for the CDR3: TGTGCCAGCACCTTTTCCTTCCGGAGTCGGAACACTGAAGCTTTCTTT.

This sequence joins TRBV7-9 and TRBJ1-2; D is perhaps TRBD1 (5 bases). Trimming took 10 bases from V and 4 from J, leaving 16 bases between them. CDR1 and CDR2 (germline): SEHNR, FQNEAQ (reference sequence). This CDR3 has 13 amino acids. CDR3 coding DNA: TGTGCCACCTCGGGGGGGATGTTCTATGGCTACACCTTC. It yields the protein CATSGGMFYGYTF.